This is a list of T cell receptor beta chains from one sample in a study of OX40 agonist ivuxolimab in advanced cancers. The assay was immunoSEQ multiplex PCR, and TCRdb's table has in-frame clones only and misses some. The sample has around 25,000 clones; over 65% are singletons. The sample consisted of CD4+ or CD8+ T cells sorted from blood, taken in a trial of the OX40 agonist ivuxolimab. The receptors derive from an adult with an advanced solid tumor such as melanoma, head and neck, liver or kidney cancer. The CDR3 runs from the conserved cysteine through the conserved F or W. The D gene is left open where the match is weak. A row's size may be missing; if present it is once, few, many or a size class.

J gene: TRBJ1-6
D gene: -
clone size: medium-sized
V gene: TRBV19
CDR3 protein: CASSMEMGAYDNSPLHF
CDR3 DNA: TGTGCCAGTAGTATGGAGATGGGGGCCTACGATAATTCACCCCTCCACTTT

J gene: TRBJ2-5
D gene: TRBD2
clone size: -
V gene: TRBV29-1
CDR3 protein: CSVEASGGLETQYF
CDR3 DNA: TGCAGCGTTGAGGCTAGCGGGGGTTTAGAGACCCAGTACTTC

J gene: TRBJ1-6
D gene: -
clone size: once
V gene: TRBV6-5
CDR3 protein: CASSYSSGAYNSPLHF
CDR3 DNA: TGTGCCAGCAGTTACTCGTCGGGGGCCTATAATTCACCCCTCCACTTT

J gene: TRBJ1-2
D gene: -
clone size: -
V gene: TRBV6-5
CDR3 protein: CASSYTGRDYGYTF
CDR3 DNA: TGTGCCAGCAGTTACACAGGGAGGGACTATGGCTACACCTTC

J gene: TRBJ2-5
D gene: -
clone size: -
V gene: TRBV7-2
CDR3 protein: CASSLELRGGAVKTQYF
CDR3 DNA: TGTGCCAGCAGCTTAGAGCTACGTGGGGGGGCCGTAAAGACCCAGTACTTC

J gene: TRBJ2-7
D gene: TRBD1
clone size: -
V gene: TRBV28
CDR3 protein: CASSYGTGVQTYEQYF
CDR3 DNA: TGTGCCAGCAGTTATGGCACAGGGGTACAAACCTACGAGCAGTACTTC

J gene: TRBJ1-5
D gene: TRBD1
clone size: -
V gene: TRBV6-1
CDR3 protein: CASSERGTADQPQHF
CDR3 DNA: TGTGCCAGCAGTGAACGGGGGACAGCTGATCAGCCCCAGCATTTT

J gene: TRBJ1-2
D gene: -
clone size: few
V gene: TRBV27
CDR3 protein: CASSSPLNYGYTF
CDR3 DNA: TGTGCCAGCAGCTCTCCCCTTAACTATGGCTACACCTTC

J gene: TRBJ1-2
D gene: -
clone size: -
V gene: TRBV9
CDR3 protein: CASSQNDGYTF
CDR3 DNA: TGTGCCAGCAGCCAAAACGATGGCTACACCTTC

J gene: TRBJ2-7
D gene: TRBD1
clone size: -
V gene: TRBV4-1
CDR3 protein: CASSQGDRGIYREQYF
CDR3 DNA: TGCGCCAGCAGCCAAGGGGACAGGGGGATCTACAGGGAGCAGTACTTC

J gene: TRBJ1-3
D gene: -
clone size: -
V gene: TRBV11-3
CDR3 protein: CASSLGRSPGNTIYF
CDR3 DNA: TGTGCCAGCAGCTTAGGAAGATCCCCTGGAAACACCATATATTTT

J gene: TRBJ1-2
D gene: -
clone size: -
V gene: TRBV28
CDR3 protein: CASSLTGLEGYTF
CDR3 DNA: TGTGCCAGCAGTTTAACAGGGTTAGAAGGCTACACCTTC

J gene: TRBJ2-1
D gene: TRBD2
clone size: -
V gene: TRBV7-2
CDR3 protein: CASSLTAGRGAYNEQFF
CDR3 DNA: TGTGCCAGCAGCTTAACCGCGGGGCGGGGGGCATACAATGAGCAGTTCTTC

J gene: TRBJ2-7
D gene: -
clone size: -
V gene: TRBV7-8
CDR3 protein: CASSLARQAYEQYF
CDR3 DNA: TGTGCCAGCAGCTTAGCTCGGCAGGCCTACGAGCAGTACTTC

J gene: TRBJ2-5
D gene: -
clone size: -
V gene: TRBV29-1
CDR3 protein: CSSAASGETQYF
CDR3 DNA: TGCAGCTCGGCGGCTTCCGGGGAGACCCAGTACTTC

J gene: TRBJ2-5
D gene: -
clone size: -
V gene: TRBV9
CDR3 protein: CASSVGSAGSYQETQYF
CDR3 DNA: TGTGCCAGCAGCGTAGGGAGCGCAGGGTCGTACCAAGAGACCCAGTACTTC

J gene: TRBJ2-5
D gene: -
clone size: -
V gene: TRBV19
CDR3 protein: CASSIGRQAAETQYF
CDR3 DNA: TGTGCCAGTAGTATAGGACGACAGGCCGCGGAGACCCAGTACTTC

J gene: TRBJ1-2
D gene: TRBD1
clone size: few
V gene: TRBV27
CDR3 protein: CASSLSGTAYTF
CDR3 DNA: TGTGCCAGCAGTTTATCGGGGACAGCCTACACCTTC

J gene: TRBJ2-3
D gene: -
clone size: once
V gene: TRBV5-1
CDR3 protein: CASSVRPNTDTQYF
CDR3 DNA: TGCGCCAGCAGCGTCAGGCCAAACACAGATACGCAGTATTTT

J gene: TRBJ2-1
D gene: -
clone size: -
V gene: TRBV7-2
CDR3 protein: CASSPRYDSNEQFF
CDR3 DNA: TGTGCCAGCAGCCCGCGGTACGATTCCAATGAGCAGTTCTTC

J gene: TRBJ2-1
D gene: TRBD2
clone size: -
V gene: TRBV6-1
CDR3 protein: CASSETSGGYNEQFF
CDR3 DNA: TGTGCCAGCAGTGAAACTAGCGGGGGGTACAATGAGCAGTTCTTC

J gene: TRBJ2-7
D gene: -
clone size: -
V gene: TRBV7-8
CDR3 protein: CASSLSGSESSYEQYF
CDR3 DNA: TGTGCCAGCAGCTTAAGTGGGAGCGAGAGCTCCTACGAGCAGTACTTC

J gene: TRBJ1-2
D gene: -
clone size: few
V gene: TRBV28
CDR3 protein: CASSSSSAALYGYTF
CDR3 DNA: TGTGCCAGCAGTTCCTCCAGTGCAGCCCTTTATGGCTACACCTTC

J gene: TRBJ2-4
D gene: TRBD2
clone size: once
V gene: TRBV4-2
CDR3 protein: CASSRGGLENIQYF
CDR3 DNA: TGTGCCAGCAGCCGGGGGGGACTAGAGAACATTCAGTACTTC

J gene: TRBJ2-7
D gene: TRBD2
clone size: -
V gene: TRBV4-1
CDR3 protein: CASSQERGGPPYEQYF
CDR3 DNA: TGCGCCAGCAGCCAAGAGCGGGGGGGTCCCCCCTACGAGCAGTACTTC

J gene: TRBJ2-3
D gene: -
clone size: -
V gene: TRBV7-3
CDR3 protein: CASSSGQGGGTQYF
CDR3 DNA: TGTGCCAGCAGCTCAGGACAGGGAGGGGGTACGCAGTATTTT

J gene: TRBJ2-3
D gene: TRBD1
clone size: once
V gene: TRBV28
CDR3 protein: CASSYGTGGPDTQYF
CDR3 DNA: TGTGCCAGCAGCTATGGGACAGGGGGGCCAGATACGCAGTATTTT

J gene: TRBJ1-6
D gene: -
clone size: -
V gene: TRBV6-6
CDR3 protein: CASSYSPGVSPLHF
CDR3 DNA: TGTGCCAGCAGTTACTCGCCAGGAGTCTCACCCCTCCACTTT

J gene: TRBJ2-7
D gene: TRBD2
clone size: -
V gene: TRBV7-6
CDR3 protein: CASSLNGREADEQYF
CDR3 DNA: TGTGCCAGCAGCTTAAACGGGCGGGAGGCTGACGAGCAGTACTTC

J gene: TRBJ1-3
D gene: TRBD1
clone size: few
V gene: TRBV6-5
CDR3 protein: CASRPTGGGNTIYF
CDR3 DNA: TGTGCCAGCAGACCGACAGGGGGTGGAAACACCATATATTTT

J gene: TRBJ2-1
D gene: TRBD2
clone size: -
V gene: TRBV9
CDR3 protein: CASSVEGRGSNEQFF
CDR3 DNA: TGTGCCAGCAGCGTAGAGGGGAGGGGAAGCAATGAGCAGTTCTTC

J gene: TRBJ1-1
D gene: -
clone size: -
V gene: TRBV29-1
CDR3 protein: CSVNAGAEAFF
CDR3 DNA: TGCAGCGTTAATGCTGGCGCTGAAGCTTTCTTT

J gene: TRBJ2-1
D gene: -
clone size: once
V gene: TRBV19
CDR3 protein: CASSRFGGDSSNEQFF
CDR3 DNA: TGTGCCAGTAGTAGATTTGGCGGAGACAGCTCCAATGAGCAGTTCTTC

J gene: TRBJ1-5
D gene: -
clone size: -
V gene: TRBV2
CDR3 protein: CASRPRGGNQPQHF
CDR3 DNA: TGTGCCAGCAGGCCCAGGGGAGGCAATCAGCCCCAGCATTTT

J gene: TRBJ2-1
D gene: -
clone size: -
V gene: TRBV6-1
CDR3 protein: CASSELGGPDNEQFF
CDR3 DNA: TGTGCCAGCAGTGAACTGGGCGGTCCCGACAATGAGCAGTTCTTC

J gene: TRBJ2-3
D gene: TRBD1
clone size: -
V gene: TRBV7-6
CDR3 protein: CASSFNRGEEADTQYF
CDR3 DNA: TGTGCCAGCAGCTTCAACAGGGGGGAGGAGGCAGATACGCAGTATTTT

J gene: TRBJ2-4
D gene: TRBD1
clone size: -
V gene: TRBV19
CDR3 protein: CASSMGTGRGKNIQYF
CDR3 DNA: TGTGCCAGTAGTATGGGGACAGGGCGAGGAAAAAACATTCAGTACTTC

J gene: TRBJ2-5
D gene: -
clone size: -
V gene: TRBV2
CDR3 protein: CATVLSSKGTQYF
CDR3 DNA: TGTGCCACCGTTCTTTCGTCGAAAGGGACCCAGTACTTC

J gene: TRBJ2-5
D gene: -
clone size: -
V gene: TRBV10-3
CDR3 protein: CAISETLARNQETQYF
CDR3 DNA: TGTGCCATCAGTGAGACTCTAGCGCGTAACCAAGAGACCCAGTACTTC

J gene: TRBJ1-6
D gene: -
clone size: -
V gene: TRBV28
CDR3 protein: CASSPSDGYNSPLHF
CDR3 DNA: TGTGCCAGCAGTCCCTCGGACGGATATAATTCACCCCTCCACTTT

J gene: TRBJ1-3
D gene: -
clone size: once
V gene: TRBV7-9
CDR3 protein: CASSLSGGPSGNTIYF
CDR3 DNA: TGTGCCAGCAGCTTATCGGGTGGGCCCTCTGGAAACACCATATATTTT

J gene: TRBJ1-6
D gene: -
clone size: few
V gene: TRBV9
CDR3 protein: CASSVTGNSPLHF
CDR3 DNA: TGTGCCAGCAGCGTAACAGGAAATTCACCCCTCCACTTT

J gene: TRBJ2-5
D gene: -
clone size: -
V gene: TRBV27
CDR3 protein: CASSLRRRETQYF
CDR3 DNA: TGTGCCAGCAGTTTAAGGCGCCGAGAGACCCAGTACTTC

J gene: TRBJ1-1
D gene: -
clone size: -
V gene: TRBV2
CDR3 protein: CASSEAWQGASTEAFF
CDR3 DNA: TGTGCCAGCAGTGAAGCATGGCAGGGAGCGAGCACTGAAGCTTTCTTT

J gene: TRBJ2-1
D gene: -
clone size: -
V gene: TRBV6-5
CDR3 protein: CASRSTSNEQFF
CDR3 DNA: TGTGCCAGCAGGTCTACTAGCAATGAGCAGTTCTTC

J gene: TRBJ2-3
D gene: -
clone size: -
V gene: TRBV19
CDR3 protein: CASSIDTVRRRDTQYF
CDR3 DNA: TGTGCCAGTAGTATAGATACAGTTAGGAGGAGGGATACGCAGTATTTT

J gene: TRBJ1-1
D gene: TRBD1
clone size: -
V gene: TRBV28
CDR3 protein: CASSSAYRGRGNTEAFF
CDR3 DNA: TGTGCCAGCAGTTCCGCCTACAGGGGGCGGGGGAACACTGAAGCTTTCTTT

J gene: TRBJ1-1
D gene: -
clone size: medium-sized
V gene: TRBV4-1
CDR3 protein: CASSQEVTTNTEAFF
CDR3 DNA: TGCGCCAGCAGCCAAGAAGTAACGACGAACACTGAAGCTTTCTTT

J gene: TRBJ2-3
D gene: -
clone size: few
V gene: TRBV4-2
CDR3 protein: CASSQVTDTQYF
CDR3 DNA: TGTGCCAGCAGCCAAGTTACAGATACGCAGTATTTT

J gene: TRBJ1-1
D gene: -
clone size: -
V gene: TRBV11-3
CDR3 protein: CASRLDSTNTEAFF
CDR3 DNA: TGTGCCAGCCGTCTGGACTCCACGAACACTGAAGCTTTCTTT

J gene: TRBJ1-2
D gene: -
clone size: -
V gene: TRBV28
CDR3 protein: CASSKEGTLTF
CDR3 DNA: TGTGCCAGCAGCAAAGAGGGGACACTCACCTTC